This T cell receptor (beta chain) was retrieved from a study of blood T cell repertoires in COVID-19. Background on the study: There were acute and convalescent COVID-19 samples, and they came from the United States, Italy and Spain. Nucleic acid was either cDNA or gDNA, and it came from T cells, B-cell-depleted T cells, or PBMCs.

V was pared by 4 bases and J by 2 bases, with 6 bases between. Germline CDR1 MNHEY, CDR2 SMNVEV (reference sequence). The CDR3 runs 13 residues. This clone came up once. Study processing details: Estimation of nucleated cell counts relied on the amplification of reference gene primers. Only in-frame clones appear in the TCRdb table, and some are missing; sequencing was by immunoSEQ multiplex PCR. The V and J calls and clone size come from that table; D and trimming were worked out from the DNA. The sample yields 90,000 to 130,000 clones, approximately 85% seen once. The sample taken for sequencing was peripheral blood. This chain joins TRBV27 and TRBJ1-3; no firm D call. The source is a man aged 40-55 years with acute or convalescent COVID-19. The CDR3 DNA reads as TGTGCCAGCAGTTCCTGGCCTGGAAACACCATATATTTT. It specifies CASSSWPGNTIYF.